These 19 T cell receptor beta chains were sequenced from one sample in a study of blood T cell repertoires in COVID-19. The method was immunoSEQ multiplex PCR; TCRdb's version includes in-frame clones alone and lacks a portion of them. The sample records a few hundred thousand clones, roughly 90% being singletons. The sample consisted of PBMCs or T cells enriched from blood (not recorded which). The receptors derive from a man between 25 and 39 years old who had been exposed to COVID-19.

V usage is TRBV4-2 and J usage is TRBJ2-7; 9 bases match TRBD1. V lost 6 bases to trimming and J lost 5 bases; unmatched junction nucleotides: 11. CDR1 is LGHNA and CDR2 is YNFKEQ in the germline V gene. There are 15 residues in the CDR3. The CDR3 region is CASSPSGQGSDEQYF. As DNA, the CDR3 is TGTGCCAGCAGTCCTTCGGGACAGGGCTCTGACGAGCAGTACTTC.

The chain recombines TRBV7-8 with TRBJ2-3; 10 bases agree with TRBD2. The CDR3 extends over 17 amino acids. CDR1 is SGHVS, CDR2 FQNEAQ, per germline. Trimming cost V 8 bases and J 2 bases; bases outside gene matches: 13. The CDR3 region is CASVRLAGPLHTDTQYF. DNA of the CDR3: TGTGCCAGCGTACGACTAGCGGGCCCGCTTCACACAGATACGCAGTATTTT.

V and J are TRBV7-9 and TRBJ1-4; 11 bases are a match to TRBD1. The CDR3 consists of 15 residues. Losses at the gene ends were 4 bases for V and 6 bases for J; bases not matched to a gene: 4. Germline V CDR1 and CDR2: SEHNR, FQNEAQ (reference sequence). DNA for the CDR3: TGTGCCAGCAGCTCTCGGACAGGGGGCGATGAAAAACTGTTTTTT. Translation: CASSSRTGGDEKLFF.

The genes are TRBV30 and TRBJ1-4, with D tentatively TRBD1 (6 bases). CDR1 is GTSNPN and CDR2 is SVGIG in the germline V gene (reference sequence). The CDR3 sequence is 13 residues long. Deletions cut 5 bases from V and 5 bases from J, with 12 bases between. In DNA form, the CDR3 reads TGTGCCTGGTCTAGGACAGAGAATGAAAAACTGTTTTTT. Encoded protein: CAWSRTENEKLFF.

The rearrangement uses TRBV29-1 and TRBJ1-1, with D maybe TRBD1 (5 bases). Trimming pared 4 bases from V and 0 bases from J, leaving 12 bases between. CDR3 size: 14 residues. CDR1 and CDR2 from the germline V gene are SQVTM and ANQGSEA. DNA for the CDR3: TGCAGCGTTGTACAGGATAGAGTGAACACTGAAGCTTTCTTT. This gives the protein CSVVQDRVNTEAFF.

The gene calls are TRBV13 and TRBJ2-1; D not certain. Trimming shortened V by 5 bases and J by 7 bases, and 21 bases separated the two germline ends. The CDR3 runs 16 residues. CDR1 PRHDT and CDR2 FYEKMQ come from the germline V gene (reference sequence). Written as DNA, the CDR3 is TGTGCCAGCAGCCCAAAAAACGTGGAGTTCTGGAATGAGCAGTTCTTC. It encodes CASSPKNVEFWNEQFF.

The chain couples TRBV5-1 to TRBJ2-3; 11 nucleotides match TRBD2. Trimming took 0 bases from V and 5 from J; bases not matched to a gene: 5. The CDR3 spans 16 residues. The V gene's germline CDR1 is SGHRS and CDR2 YFSETQ. CDR3 nucleotide sequence: TGCGCCAGCAGCTTGGCGCTAGCGGGGGGCGTAGATACGCAGTATTTT. This encodes CASSLALAGGVDTQYF. The full variable domain, completed using reference TRBV5-1 and TRBJ2-3, is KAGVTQTPRYLIKTRGQQVTLSCSPISGHRSVSWYQQTPGQGLQFLFEYFSETQRNKGNFPGRFSGRQFSNSRSEMNVSTLELGDSALYLCASSLALAGGVDTQYFGPGTRLTVL.

V usage is TRBV7-9 and J usage is TRBJ2-3; tentatively, D is TRBD2 (5 bases). V dropped 7 bases and J dropped 2 bases, with 16 bases sitting between them. This CDR3 region has 15 residues. From germline, CDR1 is SEHNR and CDR2 FQNEAQ (reference sequence). The CDR3 nucleotides read TGTGCCAGCACGACGCGCGAGGGATTCACAGATACGCAGTATTTT. Amino acids: CASTTREGFTDTQYF. The full variable domain, its missing parts supplied by reference TRBV7-9 and TRBJ2-3, is DTGVSQNPRHKITKRGQNVTFRCDPISEHNRLYWYRQTLGQGPEFLTYFQNEAQLEKSRLLSDRFSAERPKGSFSTLEIQRTEQGDSAMYLCASTTREGFTDTQYFGPGTRLTVL.

CDR3 protein: CASSQDEGTAGNTIYF. The CDR3 DNA reads TGCGCCAGCAGCCAAGATGAGGGGACAGCTGGAAACACCATATATTTT. The J gene is TRBJ1-3, the V gene TRBV4-1; 7 bases match TRBD1. CDR1 and CDR2 (germline): MGHRA, YSYEKL. The CDR3 runs 16 residues. V dropped 0 bases and J dropped 2; count of bases not matched to a gene: 4.

CDR3 protein: CASSQKGRGNQPQHF. CDR3 nucleotide sequence: TGTGCCAGCAGCCAAAAAGGAAGGGGGAATCAGCCCCAGCATTTT. The rearrangement uses TRBV3-1 (or the pseudogene TRBV3-2) and TRBJ1-5; perhaps TRBD1 as D (6 bases). The length of the CDR3 is 15 residues. Trimming left V 2 bases short and J 4 bases short, with 12 bases between. Germline V lookup: CDR1 LGHDT, CDR2 YNNKEL (reference sequence).

The chain uses TRBV5-4 and TRBJ2-7; 9 positions match TRBD1. In germline, CDR1 is SGHNT, CDR2 YYREEE (reference sequence). The V gene end was trimmed by 2 bases and the J gene end by 4 bases; junction bases not matched to a gene: 1. The CDR3 has 13 residues. DNA for the CDR3: TGTGCCAGCAGCTTACAGGGGGCTTACGAGCAGTACTTC. This translates into CASSLQGAYEQYF.

The CDR3 DNA sequence: TGTGCCAGCAGCCACGGGACTAGCGGGGGGGAGTTTTTCGGCTCCTACGAGCAGTACTTC. Translating it yields CASSHGTSGGEFFGSYEQYF. The chain joins TRBV3-1 (or the pseudogene TRBV3-2) to TRBJ2-7, with 16 bases lining up with TRBD2. Germline CDR1 reads LGHDT; CDR2 reads YNNKEL (reference sequence). The CDR3 runs 20 residues. The junction had 11 bases not matched to a gene; V was cut back by 3 bases and J by 0 bases.

The rearrangement links TRBV4-3 to TRBJ1-6; D gene ambiguous. The V gene lost 6 bases and the J gene lost 7 bases, with 7 bases spanning the gap. The CDR3 totals 12 residues. Germline V CDR1 and CDR2: LGHNA, YSLEER. CDR3 sequence: CASSSRNSPLHF. CDR3 DNA: TGCGCCAGCAGTTCGCGAAATTCACCCCTCCACTTT.

The chain recombines TRBV11-2 with TRBJ2-3; TRBD1 might be the D (6 bases). The CDR3 runs 15 residues. Germline V CDR1 and CDR2: SGHAT, FQNNGV. The V end was cut by 5 bases, the J end by 7 bases, with 19 bases between. CDR3 DNA: TGTGCCAGCAGCGCGGACAGCGCGGACTTTTATACGCAGTATTTT. Translated: CASSADSADFYTQYF.

This clone was detected only a few times. The chain combines TRBV27 with TRBJ1-2; 7 positions agree with TRBD1. V was clipped by 5 bases and J by 4 bases; unmatched bases: 10. The CDR3 extends over 15 amino acids. CDR1 is MNHEY and CDR2 is SMNVEV in the germline V gene (reference sequence). The CDR3 reads CASSPRTGAPYGYTF. The DNA for the CDR3 is TGTGCCAGCAGTCCCAGGACAGGCGCCCCCTATGGCTACACCTTC.

CDR3 residues: CASSLGGGGNQPQHF. The CDR3 bases are TGTGCCAGCAGCCTTGGGGGAGGGGGCAATCAGCCCCAGCATTTT. The chain employs TRBV3-1 (or the pseudogene TRBV3-2) and TRBJ1-5; D is perhaps TRBD1 (5 bases). The germline CDR1 and CDR2 sequences are LGHDT and YNNKEL (reference sequence). V lost 4 bases and J 2 bases, leaving 12 bases between the germline ends. The CDR3 loop spans 15 amino acids.

V and J are TRBV5-1 and TRBJ2-5, with D maybe TRBD2 (6 bases). V dropped 4 bases and J dropped 1 base, with 14 bases sitting between them. CDR3 length: 15 residues. Per the germline V gene, CDR1 is SGHRS and CDR2 is YFSETQ. CDR3 residues: CASSLLGTSQETQYF. The CDR3, as DNA: TGCGCCAGCAGCCTCCTCGGGACTTCCCAAGAGACCCAGTACTTC.

The chain recombines TRBV5-1 with TRBJ1-3, with unresolved D. V lost 3 bases and J lost 0, with 19 bases in between. This CDR3 is 18 amino acids long. Germline-derived CDR1 and CDR2 are SGHRS and YFSETQ. The CDR3, as DNA: TGCGCCAGCAGCTCCTTAATCCCCTCGGAGTTCTCTGGAAACACCATATATTTT. This translates into CASSSLIPSEFSGNTIYF.

The rearrangement joins TRBV5-1 to TRBJ1-2; 9 nucleotides align to TRBD1. The V segment lost 7 bases and the J segment 5 bases; nucleotides outside the gene matches: 12. CDR1 SGHRS and CDR2 YFSETQ come from the germline V gene. The CDR3 length is 15 residues. The CDR3 DNA sequence: TGCGCCAGCCGCCCATGGGACAGGGCGGAATATGGCTACACCTTC. Translated, it gives CASRPWDRAEYGYTF.